The T cell receptor beta chain under discussion was sequenced for a study of OX40 agonist ivuxolimab in advanced cancers. Study-wide points: The mean number of expanded clones was higher in CD8+ T cells than in CD4+.

The CDR3 sequence is 13 residues long. The germline V gene encodes CDR1 WNHNN and CDR2 SYGVQD (reference sequence). Trimming cost V 7 bases and J 5 bases, with 15 bases left between them. About this clone itself: Its cognate antigen is unknown.

Here immunoSEQ multiplex PCR was the method, and the copy in TCRdb shows in-frame clones only, minus some. The sample consists of about 70,000 clones, 85% to 90% of them appearing once. This rearrangement joins TRBV10-1 to TRBJ2-7; tentatively, D is TRBD1 (6 bases). The sequencing here drew on CD4+ or CD8+ T cells sorted from blood, taken in a trial of the OX40 agonist ivuxolimab. This TCR was sampled from an adult with an advanced solid tumor such as melanoma, head and neck, liver or kidney cancer. The DNA of the CDR3 is TGCGCCAGCACCCCAGGGGCAGGCCACGAGCAGTACTTC. This codes for CASTPGAGHEQYF.